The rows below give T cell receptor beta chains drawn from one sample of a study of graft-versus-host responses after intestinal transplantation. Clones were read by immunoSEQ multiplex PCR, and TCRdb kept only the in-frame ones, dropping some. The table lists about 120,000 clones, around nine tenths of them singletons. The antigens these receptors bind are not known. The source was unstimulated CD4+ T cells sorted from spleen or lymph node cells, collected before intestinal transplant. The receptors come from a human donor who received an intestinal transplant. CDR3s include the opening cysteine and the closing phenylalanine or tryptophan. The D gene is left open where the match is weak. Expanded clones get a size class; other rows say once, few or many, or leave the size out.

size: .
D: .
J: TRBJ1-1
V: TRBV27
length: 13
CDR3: CASSLGREAEAFF
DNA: TGTGCCAGCAGTCTCGGTCGGGAGGCTGAAGCTTTCTTT

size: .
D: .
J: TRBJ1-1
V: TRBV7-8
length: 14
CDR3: CASSFLQTNTEAFF
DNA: TGTGCCAGCAGCTTTCTACAGACGAACACTGAAGCTTTCTTT

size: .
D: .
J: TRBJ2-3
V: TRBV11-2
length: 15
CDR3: CASSRTATRTDTQYF
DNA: TGTGCCAGCAGCCGGACAGCCACCCGCACAGATACGCAGTATTTT

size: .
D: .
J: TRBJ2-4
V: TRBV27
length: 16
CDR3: CASSPNRPLAKNIQYF
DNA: TGTGCCAGCAGTCCAAACAGGCCTTTAGCCAAAAACATTCAGTACTTC

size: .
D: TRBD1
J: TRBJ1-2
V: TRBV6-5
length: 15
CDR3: CASSGGTVLSDGYTF
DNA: TGTGCCAGCAGTGGCGGGACAGTCCTTAGTGATGGCTACACCTTC

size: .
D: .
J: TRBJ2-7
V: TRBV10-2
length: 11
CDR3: CASTNSYEQYF
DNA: TGCGCCAGCACTAACTCCTACGAGCAGTACTTC

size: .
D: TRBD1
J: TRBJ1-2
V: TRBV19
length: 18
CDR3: CASSMSRRIGQGFGGYTF
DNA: TGTGCCAGTAGTATGTCCCGTCGAATTGGACAGGGATTTGGTGGCTACACCTTC

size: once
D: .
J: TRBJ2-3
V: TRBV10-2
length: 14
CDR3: CASSQQGIKDTQYF
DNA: TGCGCCAGCAGCCAACAGGGAATCAAGGATACGCAGTATTTT

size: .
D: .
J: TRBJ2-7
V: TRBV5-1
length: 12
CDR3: CASSLGQDEQYF
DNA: TGCGCCAGCAGCTTGGGTCAGGACGAGCAGTACTTC

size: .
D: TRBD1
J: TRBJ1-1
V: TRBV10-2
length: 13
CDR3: CASSVRDSVSTFF
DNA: TGCGCCAGCAGTGTTCGGGACAGTGTTTCAACTTTCTTT

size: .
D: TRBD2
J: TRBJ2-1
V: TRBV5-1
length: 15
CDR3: CASSLESGTYNEQFF
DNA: TGCGCCAGCAGCTTGGAAAGCGGGACCTACAATGAGCAGTTCTTC

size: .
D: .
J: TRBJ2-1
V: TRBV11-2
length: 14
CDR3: CASSRLTSNRRQFF
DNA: TGTGCCAGCAGCCGATTGACTAGTAATAGGCGGCAGTTCTTC

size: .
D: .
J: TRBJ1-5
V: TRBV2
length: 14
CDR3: CASSGATGNQPQHF
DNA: TGTGCCAGCAGTGGGGCGACAGGCAATCAGCCCCAGCATTTT

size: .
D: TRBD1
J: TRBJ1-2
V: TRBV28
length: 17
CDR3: CASSLPLLGQVGYGYTF
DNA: TGTGCCAGCAGTTTACCGCTCTTAGGACAGGTGGGCTATGGCTACACCTTC

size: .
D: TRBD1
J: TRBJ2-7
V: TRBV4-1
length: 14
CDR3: CASSQGQGAYEQYF
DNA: TGCGCCAGCAGCCAAGGACAGGGGGCCTACGAGCAGTACTTC

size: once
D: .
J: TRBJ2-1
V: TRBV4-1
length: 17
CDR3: CASSLKSPQGVDNEQFF
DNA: TGCGCCAGCAGCCTCAAGTCCCCCCAGGGTGTGGACAATGAGCAGTTCTTC

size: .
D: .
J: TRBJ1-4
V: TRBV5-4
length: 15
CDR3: CASSLGGATNEKLFF
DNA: TGTGCCAGCAGCTTGGGAGGTGCAACTAATGAAAAACTGTTTTTT

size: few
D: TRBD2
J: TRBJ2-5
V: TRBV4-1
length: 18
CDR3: CASSQDWTSGGALETQYF
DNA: TGCGCCAGCAGCCAAGATTGGACTAGCGGGGGGGCCTTGGAGACCCAGTACTTC

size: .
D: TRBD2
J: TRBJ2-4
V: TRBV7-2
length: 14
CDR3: CASSPGTSIHIQYF
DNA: TGTGCCAGCAGCCCCGGGACTAGTATCCACATTCAGTACTTC